Presented here are 14 T cell receptor beta chains from one specimen sequenced in a study of T cells after yellow fever vaccination. TCRdb passed the 5' RACE reads through MiXCR, listing each CDR3 protein once. The sample gives around 310,000 distinct CDR3 sequences, 3% to 4.5% of which show up once; around 24% is in the top ten. The sequencing used PBMCs, collected on the day of the yellow fever booster vaccination. Source of these receptors: a man aged 18 to 30 who received the YFV17D yellow fever vaccine.

This clonotype was counted at least ten times. The rearrangement uses TRBV7-9 and TRBJ1-2; possible D gene TRBD1, 5 bases. Trimming cost V 10 bases and J 4 bases, with 31 bases left between them. Germline assignment: CDR1 SEHNR and CDR2 FQNEAQ (reference sequence). This CDR3 has 18 residues. The CDR3 nucleotides read TGTGCCACCGACGAGCCTCAAGGGGAAAAGCCCGGGAGCTATGGCTACACCTTC. Translation gives CATDEPQGEKPGSYGYTF.

This clonotype was seen a handful of times. This chain links TRBV12-3 or TRBV12-4 with TRBJ1-6, with no clear D. The CDR3 is made up of 15 amino acids. V was pared by 5 bases and J by 2 bases, with 10 bases between. This CDR3 reads CASSKSTAYNSPLHF. CDR3 nucleotide sequence: TGTGCCAGCAGTAAATCCACGGCCTATAATTCACCCCTCCACTTT.

Many counts were recorded for this clonotype. The J gene is TRBJ1-1, the V gene TRBV5-1; D is uncertain. Trimming removed 0 bases from V and 2 bases from J, with 8 bases in between. The CDR3 sequence is 14 residues long. Germline V gives CDR1 SGHRS, CDR2 YFSETQ. CDR3 DNA sequence: TGCGCCAGCAGCTTGGTTACAGATAACACTGAAGCTTTCTTT. As protein: CASSLVTDNTEAFF.

This clonotype was counted only a few times. The rearrangement joins TRBV27 to TRBJ1-5, with D hard to call. This CDR3 has 15 amino acids. The V gene lost 4 bases and the J gene lost 2 bases, with 12 bases spanning the gap. The germline V gene has CDR1 MNHEY and CDR2 SMNVEV (reference sequence). The CDR3 region has the DNA TGTGCCAGCAGTTCCTCGGACTCCCGCAATCAGCCCCAGCATTTT. Encoded protein: CASSSSDSRNQPQHF.

This clonotype was recorded at least ten times. The chain employs TRBV10-3 and TRBJ2-7; D is unresolved. Germline V gives CDR1 ENHRY, CDR2 SYGVKD. This CDR3 region has 13 residues. Trimming cost V 3 bases and J 0 bases, with 6 bases left between them. The CDR3 spells CAISEGISYEQYV. In nucleotides, the CDR3 is TGTGCCATCAGTGAAGGAATCTCCTACGAGCAGTACGTC.

The chain combines TRBV12-3 or TRBV12-4 with TRBJ1-5, with a possible D match to TRBD1 (6 bases). The V gene lost 2 bases and the J gene lost 4 bases, with 9 bases spanning the gap. There are 14 residues in the CDR3. The CDR3 nucleotides are TGTGCCAGCAGTTTATGGGGGGCGAATCAGCCCCAGCATTTT. Protein sequence: CASSLWGANQPQHF.

This clonotype came up many times. The V call is TRBV7-3, the J call TRBJ1-1, with unresolved D. Trimming took off 0 bases at V and 0 bases at J, with 8 bases between the two ends. The CDR3 is 15 residues long. Per the germline V gene, CDR1 is SGHTA and CDR2 is FQGTGA. CDR3 sequence (DNA): TGTGCCAGCAGCTTAACGAGCGGCTTGAACACTGAAGCTTTCTTT. Its translation is CASSLTSGLNTEAFF.

This clonotype appeared many times. The chain links TRBV4-2 to TRBJ2-1; D uncertain. Germline V gene lookup returns CDR1 LGHNA and CDR2 YNFKEQ. Trimming removed 1 base from V and 1 base from J, with 5 bases in between. The CDR3 covers 14 residues. CDR3 loop: CASSQGSSYNEQFF. In nucleotides, the CDR3 is TGTGCCAGCAGCCAAGGTAGTTCCTACAATGAGCAGTTCTTC.

The table lists this clonotype with many counts. V is TRBV5-4 and J is TRBJ2-3; 7 bases fit TRBD2. This CDR3 comprises 14 residues. Germline V gene lookup returns CDR1 SGHNT and CDR2 YYREEE (reference sequence). V gave up 0 bases and J gave up 6 bases; unmatched junction bases: 4. CDR3 DNA: TGTGCCAGCAGCTTGGGCGGGGGAACGGATACGCAGTATTTT. This translates into CASSLGGGTDTQYF.

This clonotype occurred a few times. The chain joins TRBV24-1 to TRBJ1-2; weak D call: TRBD1 (6 bases). Germline values: CDR1 KGHDR, CDR2 SFDVKD. Trimming took off 4 bases at V and 7 bases at J, with 15 bases between the two ends. The CDR3 is made up of 14 amino acids. CDR3 residues: CATSDLGGGTGYTF. The CDR3 DNA sequence: TGTGCCACCAGTGACCTCGGAGGGGGTACTGGCTACACCTTC.

There are a few counts of this clonotype. The V gene is TRBV6-6, the J gene TRBJ2-5, with a weak D call TRBD2 (6 bases). CDR3 length: 14 residues. Trimming pared 8 bases from V and 2 bases from J, leaving 15 bases between. From germline, CDR1 is MNHNY and CDR2 SVGAGI (reference sequence). CDR3 coding DNA: TGTGCCAGCGGGAGCCGGGACTTTCAAGAGACCCAGTACTTC. This translates into CASGSRDFQETQYF.

This clonotype was observed many times. This chain joins TRBV5-6 and TRBJ2-5, with 8 bases aligning to TRBD1. The CDR3 is 16 residues long. V trimming: 4 bases; J trimming: 4 bases; junction bases outside the gene matches: 12. The germline V gene encodes CDR1 SGHDT and CDR2 YYEEEE. The CDR3 DNA reads as TGTGCCAGCAGCCCTTGGACAGGGTGGAGCGGAGAGACCCAGTACTTC. Residues: CASSPWTGWSGETQYF.

The chain couples TRBV2 to TRBJ1-4; TRBD1 is a possible D gene (5 bases). CDR1 is SNHLY, CDR2 FYNNEI, per germline. Trimming pared 7 bases from V and 5 bases from J, leaving 8 bases between. The CDR3 is 12 amino acids. DNA for the CDR3: TGTGCCAGCACGGGGCTGAATGAAAAACTGTTTTTT. It specifies CASTGLNEKLFF.

In its sample, this clonotype was seen many times. This chain links TRBV29-1 with TRBJ2-5; D ambiguous. The CDR3 has 8 residues. CDR1 and CDR2 (germline): SQVTM, ANQGSEA. Between the trimmed V and J ends, which lost 5 bases and 13 bases, there was a span of 8 bases. The CDR3 bases are TGCAGCGTTTCCGATGGGTACTTC. Translating gives CSVSDGYF.